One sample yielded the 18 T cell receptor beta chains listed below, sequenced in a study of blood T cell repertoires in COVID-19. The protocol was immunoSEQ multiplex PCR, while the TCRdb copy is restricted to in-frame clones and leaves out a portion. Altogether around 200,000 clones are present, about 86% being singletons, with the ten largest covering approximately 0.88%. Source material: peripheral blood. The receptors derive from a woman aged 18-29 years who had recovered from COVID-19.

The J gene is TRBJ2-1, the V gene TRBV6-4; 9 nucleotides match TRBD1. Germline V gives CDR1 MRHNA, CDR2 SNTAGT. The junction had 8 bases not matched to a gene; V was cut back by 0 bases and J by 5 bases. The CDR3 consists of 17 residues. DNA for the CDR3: TGTGCCAGCAGTGACTCGACCCCGGGACAGGGTAACAATGAGCAGTTCTTC. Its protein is CASSDSTPGQGNNEQFF.

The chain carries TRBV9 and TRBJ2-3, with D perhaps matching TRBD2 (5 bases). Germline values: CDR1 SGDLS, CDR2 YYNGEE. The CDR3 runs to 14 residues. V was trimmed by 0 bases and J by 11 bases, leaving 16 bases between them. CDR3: CASSVEARALGQYF. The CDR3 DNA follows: TGTGCCAGCAGCGTAGAAGCGCGGGCCCTTGGGCAGTATTTT.

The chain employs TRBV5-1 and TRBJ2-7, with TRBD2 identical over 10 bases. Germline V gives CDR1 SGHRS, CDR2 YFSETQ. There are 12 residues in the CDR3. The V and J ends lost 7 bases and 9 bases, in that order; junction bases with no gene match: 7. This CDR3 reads CASASGRRWQYV. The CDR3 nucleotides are TGCGCCAGCGCTAGCGGGAGAAGGTGGCAGTACGTC.

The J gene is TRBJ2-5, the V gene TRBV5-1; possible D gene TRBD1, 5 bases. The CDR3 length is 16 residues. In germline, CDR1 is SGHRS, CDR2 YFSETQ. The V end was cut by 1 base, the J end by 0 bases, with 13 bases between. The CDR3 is CASSLLGQGNQETQYF. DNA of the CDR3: TGCGCCAGCAGCTTGTTAGGTCAGGGTAACCAAGAGACCCAGTACTTC.

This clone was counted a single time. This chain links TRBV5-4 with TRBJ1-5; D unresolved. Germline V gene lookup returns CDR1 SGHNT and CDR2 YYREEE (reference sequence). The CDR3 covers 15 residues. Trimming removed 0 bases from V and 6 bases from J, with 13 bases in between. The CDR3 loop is CASSLAPGGVQPQHF. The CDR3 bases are TGTGCCAGCAGCTTGGCTCCGGGAGGAGTTCAGCCCCAGCATTTT.

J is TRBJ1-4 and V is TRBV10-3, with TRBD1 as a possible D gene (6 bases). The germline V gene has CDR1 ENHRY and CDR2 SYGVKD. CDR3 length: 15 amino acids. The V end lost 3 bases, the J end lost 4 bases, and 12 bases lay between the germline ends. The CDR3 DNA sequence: TGTGCCATCAGTGACAGGGGCGACCGTAATGAAAAACTGTTTTTT. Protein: CAISDRGDRNEKLFF.

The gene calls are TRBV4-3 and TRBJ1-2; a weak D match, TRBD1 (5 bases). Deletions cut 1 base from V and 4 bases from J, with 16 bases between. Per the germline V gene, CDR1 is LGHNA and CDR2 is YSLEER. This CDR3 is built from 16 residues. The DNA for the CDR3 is TGCGCCAGCAGCCAAGCCTCTCAGGGTTATACCTATGGCTACACCTTC. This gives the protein CASSQASQGYTYGYTF.

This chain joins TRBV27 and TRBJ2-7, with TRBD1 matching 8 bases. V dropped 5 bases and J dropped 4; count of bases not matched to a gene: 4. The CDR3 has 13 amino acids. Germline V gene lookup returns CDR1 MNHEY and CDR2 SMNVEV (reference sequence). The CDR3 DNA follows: TGTGCCAGCAGTCTGACAGGGGAATACGAGCAGTACTTC. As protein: CASSLTGEYEQYF.

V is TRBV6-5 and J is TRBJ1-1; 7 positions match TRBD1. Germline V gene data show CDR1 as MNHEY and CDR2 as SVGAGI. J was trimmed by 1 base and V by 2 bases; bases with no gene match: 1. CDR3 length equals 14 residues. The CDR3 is CASSYRDRNTEAFF. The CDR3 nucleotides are TGTGCCAGCAGTTACCGGGACAGGAACACTGAAGCTTTCTTT.

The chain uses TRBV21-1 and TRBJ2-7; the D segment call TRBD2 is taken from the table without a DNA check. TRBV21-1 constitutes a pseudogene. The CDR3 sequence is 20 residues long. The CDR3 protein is CASSNIWGGRTSGYSYEQYV. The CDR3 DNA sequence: TGTGCCAGCAGCAATATCTGGGGAGGGCGGACTAGCGGGTACTCCTACGAGCAGTACGTC.

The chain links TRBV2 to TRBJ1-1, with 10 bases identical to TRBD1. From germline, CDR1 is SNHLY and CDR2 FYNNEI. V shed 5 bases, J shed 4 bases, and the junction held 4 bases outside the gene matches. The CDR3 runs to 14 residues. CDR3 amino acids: CASSRDRGSTEAFF. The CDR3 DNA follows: TGTGCCAGCAGTAGGGACAGGGGTTCCACTGAAGCTTTCTTT.

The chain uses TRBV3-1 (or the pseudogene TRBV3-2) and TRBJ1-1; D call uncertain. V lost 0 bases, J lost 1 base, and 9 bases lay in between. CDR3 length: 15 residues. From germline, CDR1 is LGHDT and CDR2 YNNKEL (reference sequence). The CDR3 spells CASSQDWAANTEAFF. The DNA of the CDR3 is TGTGCCAGCAGCCAAGATTGGGCAGCGAACACTGAAGCTTTCTTT.

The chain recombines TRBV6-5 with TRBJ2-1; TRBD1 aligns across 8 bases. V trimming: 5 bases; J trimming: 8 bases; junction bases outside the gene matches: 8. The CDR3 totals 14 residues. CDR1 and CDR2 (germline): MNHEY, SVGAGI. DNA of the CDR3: TGTGCCAGCAGTCCCGGACAGGGCGTCTATGAGCAGTTCTTC. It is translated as CASSPGQGVYEQFF.

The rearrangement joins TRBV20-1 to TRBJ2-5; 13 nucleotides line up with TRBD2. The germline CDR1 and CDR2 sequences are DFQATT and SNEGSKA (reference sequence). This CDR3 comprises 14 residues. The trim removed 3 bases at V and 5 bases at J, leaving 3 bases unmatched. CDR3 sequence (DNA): TGCAGTGCTAGTACTAGCGGGAGGGACGAGACCCAGTACTTC. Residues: CSASTSGRDETQYF.

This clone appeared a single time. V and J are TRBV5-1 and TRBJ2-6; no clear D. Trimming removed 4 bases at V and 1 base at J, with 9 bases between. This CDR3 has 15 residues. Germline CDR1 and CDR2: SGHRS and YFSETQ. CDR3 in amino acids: CASSMILSGANVLTF. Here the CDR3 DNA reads TGCGCCAGCAGCATGATCCTATCTGGGGCCAACGTCCTGACTTTC.

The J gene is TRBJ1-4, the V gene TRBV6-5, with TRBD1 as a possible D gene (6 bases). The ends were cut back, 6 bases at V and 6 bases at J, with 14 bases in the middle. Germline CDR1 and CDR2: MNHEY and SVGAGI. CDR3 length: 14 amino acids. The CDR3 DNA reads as TGTGCCAGCAGCCGTAACAGGGTCGATGAAAAACTGTTTTTT. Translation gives CASSRNRVDEKLFF.

The CDR3 protein is CASKEGGGGYTF. The CDR3 region has the DNA TGTGCCAGCAAGGAGGGAGGGGGTGGCTACACCTTC. The V gene is TRBV27, the J gene TRBJ1-2; possibly TRBD1 for D (6 bases). V was clipped by 7 bases and J by 7 bases, with 13 bases between them. The CDR3 has 12 residues. Germline values: CDR1 MNHEY, CDR2 SMNVEV (reference sequence).

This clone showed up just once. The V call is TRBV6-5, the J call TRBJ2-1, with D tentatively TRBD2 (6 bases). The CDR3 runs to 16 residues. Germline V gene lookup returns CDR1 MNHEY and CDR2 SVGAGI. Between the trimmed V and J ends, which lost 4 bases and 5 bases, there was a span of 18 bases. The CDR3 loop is CASSFFEGGSDNEQFF. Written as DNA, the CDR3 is TGTGCCAGCAGTTTCTTCGAGGGAGGTAGCGACAATGAGCAGTTCTTC.